Detailed here is one TCR beta chain. This specimen comes from a study of CD8 T cells in ankylosing spondylitis. The length of the CDR3 is 13 residues. CDR1 is KGHSH, CDR2 LQKENI, per germline. Deletions cut 0 bases from V and 8 bases from J, with 9 bases between. TCRdb independently ran MiXCR on the 5' RACE reads; one entry per CDR3 protein. This repertoire shows about 130,000 distinct CDR3 sequences, roughly 13% found once; its top ten account for 2.5% to 3%. The TCR was taken from a female donor with ankylosing spondylitis or in good health (not recorded which). Sequenced input: blood, either unsorted or a sorted T cell fraction (not recorded which). The rearrangement links TRBV18 to TRBJ2-3; D ambiguous. This chain's CDR3 is CASSPPITLTQYF. The CDR3 nucleotides are TGTGCCAGCTCACCACCGATAACGCTTACGCAGTATTTT.